Listed below are T cell receptor beta chains from one sample, sequenced in a study of immune characterization of retroperitoneal liposarcoma. TCRdb fed the PCR reads into MiXCR, producing one record per CDR3 protein. The data contain about 10,000 distinct CDR3 sequences, about 29% of them singletons. The sequencing input was tumor tissue. These receptors originate from a male donor with retroperitoneal liposarcoma. The CDR3 runs from the conserved cysteine through the conserved F or W. D genes are given only for firm matches. Rows may omit the clone size; those that give it use once, few, many or a size class.

v_call: TRBV6-1; j_call: TRBJ2-7; d_call: TRBD2; clone_size: medium-sized; cdr3_nt: TGTGCCAGCAGTGACCCGGGGGGGGAGCAGTACTTC; cdr3_aa: CASSDPGGEQYF
v_call: TRBV6-1; j_call: TRBJ1-1; d_call: .; clone_size: many; cdr3_nt: TGTGCCAGCAGTACAGAGGCTGACACTGAAGCTTTCTTT; cdr3_aa: CASSTEADTEAFF
v_call: TRBV11-3; j_call: TRBJ2-7; d_call: .; clone_size: many; cdr3_nt: TGTGCCAGCAGCTCTGGACACCGCTACGAGCAGTACTTC; cdr3_aa: CASSSGHRYEQYF
v_call: TRBV6-1; j_call: TRBJ2-7; d_call: .; clone_size: medium-sized; cdr3_nt: TGTGCCAGCTCGTGGGGGAATGAGCAGTACTTC; cdr3_aa: CASSWGNEQYF
v_call: TRBV10-3; j_call: TRBJ2-2; d_call: .; clone_size: medium-sized; cdr3_nt: TGTGCCATCAGTCCCCAGTGGAACACCGGGGAGCTGTTTTTT; cdr3_aa: CAISPQWNTGELFF
v_call: TRBV6-9; j_call: TRBJ2-2; d_call: .; clone_size: many; cdr3_nt: TGTGCCAGCAGCTATTCGAACACCGGGGAGCTGTTTTTT; cdr3_aa: CASSYSNTGELFF
v_call: TRBV7-9; j_call: TRBJ2-3; d_call: TRBD2; clone_size: medium-sized; cdr3_nt: TGTGCCAGCAGCCGAGGACTTATCGGACTAGCGGTAAATACTAGCACAGATACGCAGTATTTT; cdr3_aa: CASSRGLIGLAVNTSTDTQYF
v_call: TRBV6-1; j_call: TRBJ2-3; d_call: TRBD1; clone_size: .; cdr3_nt: TGTGCCAGCAGTTCCAGGGGGCGCCGGACAGATACGCAGTATTTT; cdr3_aa: CASSSRGRRTDTQYF
v_call: TRBV12-3/TRBV12-4; j_call: TRBJ2-5; d_call: .; clone_size: many; cdr3_nt: TGTGCCAGCACCTCCTCCTCTCAAGAGACCCAGTACTTC; cdr3_aa: CASTSSSQETQYF
v_call: TRBV12-3/TRBV12-4; j_call: TRBJ1-4; d_call: .; clone_size: .; cdr3_nt: TGTGCCAGCAGTTTGGTTCTGAGGTCGGCAAATGAAAAACTGTTTTTT; cdr3_aa: CASSLVLRSANEKLFF
v_call: TRBV6-1; j_call: TRBJ2-1; d_call: .; clone_size: many; cdr3_nt: TGTGCCAGCAGGGACTATAGCACGGGACACACCTACGAGCAGTTCTTC; cdr3_aa: CASRDYSTGHTYEQFF
v_call: TRBV7-6; j_call: TRBJ2-7; d_call: .; clone_size: .; cdr3_nt: TGTGCCAGCAGCGCCGACACACTCCAGCAGTACTTC; cdr3_aa: CASSADTLQQYF
v_call: TRBV7-8; j_call: TRBJ2-5; d_call: TRBD1; clone_size: .; cdr3_nt: TGTGCCAGCAGCCGGACAGGGGTCCTCCAACAAGAGTCCCAGTACTTC; cdr3_aa: CASSRTGVLQQESQYF
v_call: TRBV6-1; j_call: TRBJ2-1; d_call: .; clone_size: many; cdr3_nt: TGTGCCAGCAGTTATAGTGGGGATTACGATGAGCAGTTCTTC; cdr3_aa: CASSYSGDYDEQFF
v_call: TRBV12-3/TRBV12-4; j_call: TRBJ1-6; d_call: .; clone_size: .; cdr3_nt: TGTGCCAGCACTATTGGGGACATAAATTCACCCCTCCACTTT; cdr3_aa: CASTIGDINSPLHF
v_call: TRBV7-2; j_call: TRBJ2-7; d_call: TRBD1; clone_size: medium-sized; cdr3_nt: TGTGCCAGCAGCTCTCCCGGGACAGGGTCAGGCGAGCAGTACTTC; cdr3_aa: CASSSPGTGSGEQYF
v_call: TRBV6-1; j_call: TRBJ2-3; d_call: TRBD2; clone_size: few; cdr3_nt: TGTGCCATCCAGGGAGCGGGAGTAACAGATACGCAGTATTTT; cdr3_aa: CAIQGAGVTDTQYF
v_call: TRBV6-1; j_call: TRBJ2-1; d_call: TRBD1; clone_size: medium-sized; cdr3_nt: TGTGCCAGCAGTCCCCGGACAGGGTTTAGCTCCTACGAGCAGTTCTTC; cdr3_aa: CASSPRTGFSSYEQFF
v_call: TRBV6-1; j_call: TRBJ2-1; d_call: TRBD1; clone_size: .; cdr3_nt: TGTGCCAGCAAGGAGACAGGGACGTACGAGCAGTTCTTC; cdr3_aa: CASKETGTYEQFF
v_call: TRBV7-2; j_call: TRBJ2-1; d_call: .; clone_size: many; cdr3_nt: TGTGCCAGCAGCTTGGAGACCCAGTTCTTC; cdr3_aa: CASSLETQFF
v_call: TRBV4-1; j_call: TRBJ2-1; d_call: .; clone_size: .; cdr3_nt: TGCGCCAGCAGCCCCGGTAGAGGAAAAGAATTTGGGACCCAGTTCTTC; cdr3_aa: CASSPGRGKEFGTQFF
v_call: TRBV27; j_call: TRBJ2-1; d_call: .; clone_size: many; cdr3_nt: TGTGCCAGCAGTTTAGGCAATGAGCAGTTCTTC; cdr3_aa: CASSLGNEQFF
v_call: TRBV24-1; j_call: TRBJ2-7; d_call: TRBD1; clone_size: few; cdr3_nt: TGTGCCACCAGTGATTTCTCCGGGACAGGGCAGTACTTC; cdr3_aa: CATSDFSGTGQYF
v_call: TRBV6-1; j_call: TRBJ2-1; d_call: TRBD1; clone_size: many; cdr3_nt: TGTGCCACCAGGACAGGGGGCTACAATGAGCAGTTCTTC; cdr3_aa: CATRTGGYNEQFF
v_call: TRBV12-3/TRBV12-4; j_call: TRBJ1-2; d_call: .; clone_size: few; cdr3_nt: TGTGCCAGCAGTTTAGTTCCGGAGTTAAACTATGGCTACACCTTC; cdr3_aa: CASSLVPELNYGYTF
v_call: TRBV10-1; j_call: TRBJ2-3; d_call: TRBD2; clone_size: .; cdr3_nt: TGCGCCAGCAGTGAGTCGTATACTAGCGGGGACGGCACAGATACGCAGTATTTT; cdr3_aa: CASSESYTSGDGTDTQYF
v_call: TRBV6-5; j_call: TRBJ2-1; d_call: .; clone_size: many; cdr3_nt: TGTGCCAGCAGTTACTCAGTGGTTATTAGCTCCTACGAGCAGTTCTTC; cdr3_aa: CASSYSVVISSYEQFF
v_call: TRBV24-1; j_call: TRBJ2-7; d_call: .; clone_size: many; cdr3_nt: TGTGCCACCAGTGAAGTCGGTGGGGGCGAGCAGTACTTC; cdr3_aa: CATSEVGGGEQYF
v_call: TRBV6-1; j_call: TRBJ1-6; d_call: .; clone_size: .; cdr3_nt: TGTGCCAGCAGTCGGACCCAATTGGGTTCACCCCTCCACTTT; cdr3_aa: CASSRTQLGSPLHF
v_call: TRBV6-1; j_call: TRBJ2-2; d_call: .; clone_size: many; cdr3_nt: TGTGCCAGCAGTGAAGCAGCCGGTAACACCGGGGAGCTGTTTTTT; cdr3_aa: CASSEAAGNTGELFF
v_call: TRBV6-1; j_call: TRBJ1-2; d_call: TRBD1; clone_size: few; cdr3_nt: TGTGCCAGAAGGACAGGATTCTATGGCTACACCTTC; cdr3_aa: CARRTGFYGYTF
v_call: TRBV27; j_call: TRBJ2-1; d_call: .; clone_size: few; cdr3_nt: TGTGCCAGCAGTTTCTTCAATGAGCAGTTCTTC; cdr3_aa: CASSFFNEQFF
v_call: TRBV6-6; j_call: TRBJ2-1; d_call: TRBD2; clone_size: many; cdr3_nt: TGTGCCAGCAGTTACTCCGGACTAGCGGGTCCGGAGACCCAGTTCTTC; cdr3_aa: CASSYSGLAGPETQFF
v_call: TRBV11-2; j_call: TRBJ2-5; d_call: TRBD2; clone_size: few; cdr3_nt: TGTGCCAGCAGCTTATTGGGCGGGAGGCAGGAGACCCAGTACTTC; cdr3_aa: CASSLLGGRQETQYF
v_call: TRBV11-3; j_call: TRBJ2-7; d_call: .; clone_size: .; cdr3_nt: TGTGCCAGCAGGTTCCGGGACGACGCCTACGAGCAGTACTTC; cdr3_aa: CASRFRDDAYEQYF
v_call: TRBV25-1; j_call: TRBJ1-2; d_call: .; clone_size: .; cdr3_nt: TGTGCCAGCAGTGAGGGGGGGCTCGGCTACACCTTC; cdr3_aa: CASSEGGLGYTF
v_call: TRBV7-9; j_call: TRBJ1-1; d_call: .; clone_size: once; cdr3_nt: TGTGCCAGCAGCTTAGGGGTTGACACTGAAGCTTTCTTT; cdr3_aa: CASSLGVDTEAFF
v_call: TRBV7-2; j_call: TRBJ2-5; d_call: .; clone_size: large; cdr3_nt: TGTGCCAGCAGCTTAGAGGATTGGCGGGGGACCCAGTACTTC; cdr3_aa: CASSLEDWRGTQYF
v_call: TRBV6-5; j_call: TRBJ2-1; d_call: .; clone_size: .; cdr3_nt: TGTGCCAGCAGTTACACGCATAGGCTCGTCCCAGGGCTCAATGAGCAGTTCTTC; cdr3_aa: CASSYTHRLVPGLNEQFF
v_call: TRBV6-1; j_call: TRBJ1-3; d_call: .; clone_size: many; cdr3_nt: TGTGCCAGCAGTGAGGCGGGGAGACCTGGAAACACCATATATTTT; cdr3_aa: CASSEAGRPGNTIYF
v_call: TRBV4-1; j_call: TRBJ2-5; d_call: TRBD2; clone_size: .; cdr3_nt: TGCGCCAGCAGCCCGACTAGCGGGAGCGCAGAGACCCAGTACTTC; cdr3_aa: CASSPTSGSAETQYF
v_call: TRBV7-9; j_call: TRBJ2-1; d_call: .; clone_size: few; cdr3_nt: TGTGCCAGCAGCTTAGTTAATAGCGCGGGATACTACGAGCAGTTCTTC; cdr3_aa: CASSLVNSAGYYEQFF
v_call: TRBV6-1; j_call: TRBJ2-3; d_call: TRBD2; clone_size: medium-sized; cdr3_nt: TGTGCCAGCAGTCGCGGGACTAGCGGGGGGTTAGATACGCAGTATTTT; cdr3_aa: CASSRGTSGGLDTQYF
v_call: TRBV7-6; j_call: TRBJ2-1; d_call: TRBD2; clone_size: many; cdr3_nt: TGTGCCAGCAGCTCTCCTCGACTAGCGGGGCAGGGGACCCAGTTCTTC; cdr3_aa: CASSSPRLAGQGTQFF
v_call: TRBV7-9; j_call: TRBJ2-7; d_call: .; clone_size: medium-sized; cdr3_nt: TGTGCCAGCAGTTACCGGGCCCAGAGCTCCTACGAGCAGTACTTC; cdr3_aa: CASSYRAQSSYEQYF
v_call: TRBV6-1; j_call: TRBJ2-7; d_call: .; clone_size: medium-sized; cdr3_nt: TGTGCCAGCAGTCAGGGAATCGGATATGAGCAGTACTTC; cdr3_aa: CASSQGIGYEQYF
v_call: TRBV7-2; j_call: TRBJ2-7; d_call: TRBD2; clone_size: medium-sized; cdr3_nt: TGTGCCAGCAGCTTTACGGGAGGAACCCCCTACGAGCAGTACTTC; cdr3_aa: CASSFTGGTPYEQYF
v_call: TRBV11-3; j_call: TRBJ2-1; d_call: TRBD1; clone_size: few; cdr3_nt: TGTGCCAGCAGCCCTCCGGGACAGGGGGCCGATGAGCAGTTCTTC; cdr3_aa: CASSPPGQGADEQFF
v_call: TRBV4-1; j_call: TRBJ2-1; d_call: .; clone_size: .; cdr3_nt: TGCGCCAGCAGCCAAGTCGGAGCCTCGAGGGGCAATGAGCAGTTCTTC; cdr3_aa: CASSQVGASRGNEQFF
v_call: TRBV10-2; j_call: TRBJ2-5; d_call: TRBD1; clone_size: few; cdr3_nt: TGCGCCAGCAACCAACAGGGGGCTGAGACCCAGTACTTC; cdr3_aa: CASNQQGAETQYF